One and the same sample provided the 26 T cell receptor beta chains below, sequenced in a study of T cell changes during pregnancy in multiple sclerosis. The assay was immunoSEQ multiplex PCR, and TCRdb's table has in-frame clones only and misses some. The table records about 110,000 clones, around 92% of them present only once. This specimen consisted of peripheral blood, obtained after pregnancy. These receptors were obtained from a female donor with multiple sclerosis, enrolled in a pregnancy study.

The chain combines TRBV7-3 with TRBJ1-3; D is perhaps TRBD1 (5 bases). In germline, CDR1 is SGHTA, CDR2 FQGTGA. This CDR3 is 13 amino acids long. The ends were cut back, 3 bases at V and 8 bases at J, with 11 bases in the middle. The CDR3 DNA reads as TGTGCCAGCAGCTTTAGGTGGGGGGACACCATATATTTT. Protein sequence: CASSFRWGDTIYF.

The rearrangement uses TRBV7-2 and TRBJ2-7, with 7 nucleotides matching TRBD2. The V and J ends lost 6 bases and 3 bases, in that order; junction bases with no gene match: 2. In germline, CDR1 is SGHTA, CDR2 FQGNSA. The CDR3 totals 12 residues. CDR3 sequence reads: CASRGGNYEQYF. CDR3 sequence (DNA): TGTGCCAGCAGGGGGGGGAACTACGAGCAGTACTTC.

CDR3: CASRMTGYNEQFF. Here the CDR3 DNA reads TGTGCCAGCAGGATGACAGGTTACAATGAGCAGTTCTTC. The rearrangement links TRBV5-6 to TRBJ2-1; weak D call: TRBD1 (6 bases). CDR1 is SGHDT and CDR2 is YYEEEE in the germline V gene. Trimming took 5 bases from V and 4 from J, leaving 10 bases between them. There are 13 residues in the CDR3.

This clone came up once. The CDR3 region is CASSFPGMVKNIQYF. CDR3 sequence (DNA): TGTGCCAGCAGCTTCCCAGGGATGGTGAAAAACATTCAGTACTTC. The chain couples TRBV5-8 to TRBJ2-4; perhaps TRBD1 as D (5 bases). In germline, CDR1 is SGHTS, CDR2 YDEGEE. The V gene lost 2 bases and the J gene lost 4 bases, with 13 bases spanning the gap. The CDR3 totals 15 residues.

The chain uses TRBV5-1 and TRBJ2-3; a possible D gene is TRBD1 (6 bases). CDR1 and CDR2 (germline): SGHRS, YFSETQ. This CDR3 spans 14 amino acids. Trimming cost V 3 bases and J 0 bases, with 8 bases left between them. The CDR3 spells CASSWTASTDTQYF. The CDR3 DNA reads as TGCGCCAGCAGCTGGACAGCTAGCACAGATACGCAGTATTTT.

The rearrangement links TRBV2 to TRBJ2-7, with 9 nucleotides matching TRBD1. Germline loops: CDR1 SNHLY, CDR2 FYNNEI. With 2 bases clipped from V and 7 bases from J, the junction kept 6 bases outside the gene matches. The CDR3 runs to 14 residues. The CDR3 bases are TGTGCCAGCAGTGAAACAGGGGGCGCGGAGGAGCAGTACTTC. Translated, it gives CASSETGGAEEQYF.

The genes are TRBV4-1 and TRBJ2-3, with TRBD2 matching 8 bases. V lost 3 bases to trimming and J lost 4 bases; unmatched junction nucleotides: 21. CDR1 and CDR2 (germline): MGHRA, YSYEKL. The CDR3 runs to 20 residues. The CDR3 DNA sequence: TGCGCCAGCAGCCACACCGCTCCTAGCGGGCGGGTACCGCGCCCAGATACGCAGTATTTT. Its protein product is CASSHTAPSGRVPRPDTQYF.

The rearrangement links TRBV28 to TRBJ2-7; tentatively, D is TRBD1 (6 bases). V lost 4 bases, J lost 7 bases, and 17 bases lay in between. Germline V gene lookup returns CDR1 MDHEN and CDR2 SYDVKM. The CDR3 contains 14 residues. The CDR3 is CASSYNRDTGEQYF. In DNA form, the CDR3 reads TGTGCCAGCAGTTATAACCGGGACACCGGGGAGCAGTACTTC.

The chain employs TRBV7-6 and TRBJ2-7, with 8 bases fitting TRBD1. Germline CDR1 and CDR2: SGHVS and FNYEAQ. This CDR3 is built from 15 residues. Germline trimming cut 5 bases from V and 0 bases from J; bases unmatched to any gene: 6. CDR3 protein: CASSLGTGPSYEQYF. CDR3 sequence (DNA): TGTGCCAGCAGCCTCGGGACAGGTCCCTCCTACGAGCAGTACTTC.

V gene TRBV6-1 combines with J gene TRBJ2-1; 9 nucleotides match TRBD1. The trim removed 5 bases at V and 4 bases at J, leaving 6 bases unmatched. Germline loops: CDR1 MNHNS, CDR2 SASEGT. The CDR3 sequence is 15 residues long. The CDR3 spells CASSPGQGPYNEQFF. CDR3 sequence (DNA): TGTGCCAGCAGTCCGGGACAGGGACCTTACAATGAGCAGTTCTTC.

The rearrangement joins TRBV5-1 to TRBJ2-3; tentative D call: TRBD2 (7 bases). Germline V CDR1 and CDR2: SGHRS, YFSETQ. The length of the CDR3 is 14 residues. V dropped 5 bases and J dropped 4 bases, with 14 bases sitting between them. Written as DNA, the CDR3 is TGCGCCAGCAGTTCCCCGGGGGGCGCAGATACGCAGTATTTT. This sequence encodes CASSSPGGADTQYF.

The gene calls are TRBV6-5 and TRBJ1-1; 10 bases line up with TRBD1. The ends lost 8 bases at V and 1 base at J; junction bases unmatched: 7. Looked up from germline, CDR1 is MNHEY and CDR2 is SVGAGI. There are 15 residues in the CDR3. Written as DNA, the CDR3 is TGTGCCAGCCAGACAGGGGGCGCAGGGAACACTGAAGCTTTCTTT. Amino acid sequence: CASQTGGAGNTEAFF.

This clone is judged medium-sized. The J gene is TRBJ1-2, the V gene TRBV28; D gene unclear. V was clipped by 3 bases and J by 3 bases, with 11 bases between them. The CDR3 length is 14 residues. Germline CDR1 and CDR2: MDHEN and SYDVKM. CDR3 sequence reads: CASSFSGADYGYTF. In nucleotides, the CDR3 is TGTGCCAGCAGTTTTTCGGGTGCCGACTATGGCTACACCTTC.

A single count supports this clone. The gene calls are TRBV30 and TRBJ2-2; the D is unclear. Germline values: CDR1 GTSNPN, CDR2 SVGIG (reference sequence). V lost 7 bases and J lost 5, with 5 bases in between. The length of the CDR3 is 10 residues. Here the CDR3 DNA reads TGTGCCTTACAGACCGGGGAGCTGTTTTTT. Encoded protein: CALQTGELFF.

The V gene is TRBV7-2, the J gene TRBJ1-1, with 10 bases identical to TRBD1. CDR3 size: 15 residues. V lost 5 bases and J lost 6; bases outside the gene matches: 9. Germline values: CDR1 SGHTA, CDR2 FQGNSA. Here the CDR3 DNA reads TGTGCCAGCAGCCCGGGACAGGGGCTAGGGGCTGAAGCTTTCTTT. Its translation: CASSPGQGLGAEAFF.

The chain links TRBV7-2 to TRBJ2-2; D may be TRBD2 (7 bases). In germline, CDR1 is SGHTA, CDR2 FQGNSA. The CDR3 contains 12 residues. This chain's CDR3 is CAGGPNTGELFF. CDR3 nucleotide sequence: TGTGCGGGGGGGCCCAACACCGGGGAGCTGTTTTTT.

The CDR3 protein is CASSLGGWGTGELFF. Written as DNA, the CDR3 is TGTGCCAGCAGTTTAGGGGGCTGGGGCACCGGGGAGCTGTTTTTT. The chain combines TRBV28 with TRBJ2-2, with D perhaps TRBD1 (6 bases). The germline CDR1 and CDR2 sequences are MDHEN and SYDVKM. Between the trimmed V and J ends, which lost 2 bases and 4 bases, there was a span of 11 bases. This CDR3 has 15 residues.

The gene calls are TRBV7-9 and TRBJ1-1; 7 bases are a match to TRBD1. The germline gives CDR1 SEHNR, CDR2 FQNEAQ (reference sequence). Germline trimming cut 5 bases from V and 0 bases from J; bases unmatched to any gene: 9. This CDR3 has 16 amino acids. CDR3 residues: CASSHNRGPMNTEAFF. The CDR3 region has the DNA TGTGCCAGCAGCCACAACAGGGGTCCCATGAACACTGAAGCTTTCTTT.

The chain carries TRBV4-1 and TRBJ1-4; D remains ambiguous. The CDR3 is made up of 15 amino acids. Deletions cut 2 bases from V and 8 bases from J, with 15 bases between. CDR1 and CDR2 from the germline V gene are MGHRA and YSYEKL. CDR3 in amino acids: CASSQLWGEGEKLFF. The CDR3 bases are TGCGCCAGCAGCCAATTATGGGGAGAAGGGGAAAAACTGTTTTTT.

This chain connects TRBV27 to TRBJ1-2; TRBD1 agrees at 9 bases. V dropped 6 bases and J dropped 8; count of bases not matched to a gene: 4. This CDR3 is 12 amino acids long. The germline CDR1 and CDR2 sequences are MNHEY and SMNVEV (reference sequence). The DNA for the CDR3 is TGTGCCAGCAGCCGGGGACAGGGCGGCTACACCTTC. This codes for CASSRGQGGYTF.

CDR3: CASSSARPSSYNEQFF. The CDR3 DNA is TGCGCCAGCAGCTCAGCTCGGCCTAGCTCCTACAATGAGCAGTTCTTC. The V and J genes are TRBV5-1 and TRBJ2-1; D unresolved. The CDR3 consists of 16 residues. Germline lookup yields CDR1 SGHRS and CDR2 YFSETQ. Trimming pared 3 bases from V and 0 bases from J, leaving 13 bases between.

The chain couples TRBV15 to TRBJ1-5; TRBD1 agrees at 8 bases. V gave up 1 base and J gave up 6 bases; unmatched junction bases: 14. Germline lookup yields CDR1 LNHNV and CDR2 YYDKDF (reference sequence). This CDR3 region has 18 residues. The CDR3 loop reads CATSRGGQRTGSGQPQHF. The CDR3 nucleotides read TGTGCCACCAGCAGAGGGGGGCAGAGGACAGGGTCGGGTCAGCCCCAGCATTTT.

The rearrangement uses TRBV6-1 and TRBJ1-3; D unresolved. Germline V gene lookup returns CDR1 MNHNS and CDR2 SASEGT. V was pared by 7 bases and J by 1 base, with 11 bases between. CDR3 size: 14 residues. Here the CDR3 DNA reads TGTGCCAGCATTTATGGCTTATCTGGAAACACCATATATTTT. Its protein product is CASIYGLSGNTIYF.

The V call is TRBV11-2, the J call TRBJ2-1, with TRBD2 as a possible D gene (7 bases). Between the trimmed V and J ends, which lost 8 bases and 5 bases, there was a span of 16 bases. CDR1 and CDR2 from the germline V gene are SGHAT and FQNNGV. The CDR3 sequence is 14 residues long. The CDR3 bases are TGTGCCAGCCTACGGGGGGCGAGTAACAATGAGCAGTTCTTC. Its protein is CASLRGASNNEQFF.

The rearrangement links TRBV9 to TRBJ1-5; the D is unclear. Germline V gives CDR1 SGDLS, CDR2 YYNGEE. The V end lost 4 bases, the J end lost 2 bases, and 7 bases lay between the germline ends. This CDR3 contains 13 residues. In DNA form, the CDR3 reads TGTGCCAGCAGCTCAGATGGCAATCAGCCCCAGCATTTT. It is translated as CASSSDGNQPQHF.

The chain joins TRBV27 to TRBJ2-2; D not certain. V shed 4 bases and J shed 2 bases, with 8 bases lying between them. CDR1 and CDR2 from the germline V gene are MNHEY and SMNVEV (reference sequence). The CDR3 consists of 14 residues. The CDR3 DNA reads TGTGCCAGCAGTTCGACTCCCAACACCGGGGAGCTGTTTTTT. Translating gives CASSSTPNTGELFF.